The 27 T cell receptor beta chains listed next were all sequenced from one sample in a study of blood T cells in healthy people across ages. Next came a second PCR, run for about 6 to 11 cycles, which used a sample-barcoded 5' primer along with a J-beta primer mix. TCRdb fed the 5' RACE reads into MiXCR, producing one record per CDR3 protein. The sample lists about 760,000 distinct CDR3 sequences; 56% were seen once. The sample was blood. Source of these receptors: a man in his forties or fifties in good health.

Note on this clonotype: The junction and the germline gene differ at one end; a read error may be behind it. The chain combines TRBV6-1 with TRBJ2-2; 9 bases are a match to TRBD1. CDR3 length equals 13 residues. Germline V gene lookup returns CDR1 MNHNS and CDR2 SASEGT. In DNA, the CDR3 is TGTACCAGCAGGACAGGGGACACCGGGGAGCTGTTTTTT. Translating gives CTSRTGDTGELFF.

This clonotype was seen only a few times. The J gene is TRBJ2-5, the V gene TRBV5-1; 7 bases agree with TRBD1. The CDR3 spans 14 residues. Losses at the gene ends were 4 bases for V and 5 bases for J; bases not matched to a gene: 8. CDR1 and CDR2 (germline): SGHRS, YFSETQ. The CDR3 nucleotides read TGCGCCAGCAGCCTGGGACAGCCAAAGGAGACCCAGTACTTC. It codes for CASSLGQPKETQYF.

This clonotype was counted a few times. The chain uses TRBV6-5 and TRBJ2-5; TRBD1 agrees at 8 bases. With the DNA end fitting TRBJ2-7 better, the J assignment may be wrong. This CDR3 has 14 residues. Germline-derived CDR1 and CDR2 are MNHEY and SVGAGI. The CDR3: CASRSGGAGSEQYF. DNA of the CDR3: TGTGCCAGCAGATCAGGGGGCGCGGGTTCCGAGCAGTACTTC.

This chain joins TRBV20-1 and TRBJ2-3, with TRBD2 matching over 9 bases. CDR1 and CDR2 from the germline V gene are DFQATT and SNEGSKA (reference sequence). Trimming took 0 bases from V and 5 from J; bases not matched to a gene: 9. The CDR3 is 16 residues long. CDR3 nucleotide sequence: TGCAGTGCTAGAGAATTTGCGGGGGGGCCGGGAGATACGCAGTATTTT. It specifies CSAREFAGGPGDTQYF.

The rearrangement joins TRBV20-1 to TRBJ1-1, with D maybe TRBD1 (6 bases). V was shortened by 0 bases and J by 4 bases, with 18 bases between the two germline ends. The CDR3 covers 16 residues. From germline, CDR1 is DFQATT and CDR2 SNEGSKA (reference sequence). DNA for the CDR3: TGCAGTGCTAGAGATCGGCAGGGGTACGGCGGCACTGAAGCTTTCTTT. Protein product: CSARDRQGYGGTEAFF.

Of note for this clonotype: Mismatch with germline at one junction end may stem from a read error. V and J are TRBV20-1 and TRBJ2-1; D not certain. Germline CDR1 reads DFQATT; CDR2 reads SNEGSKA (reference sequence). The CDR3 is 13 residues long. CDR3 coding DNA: TGCAGTGCTTCGCAGACTGTAGGCAATGAGCTGTTCTTC. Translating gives CSASQTVGNELFF.

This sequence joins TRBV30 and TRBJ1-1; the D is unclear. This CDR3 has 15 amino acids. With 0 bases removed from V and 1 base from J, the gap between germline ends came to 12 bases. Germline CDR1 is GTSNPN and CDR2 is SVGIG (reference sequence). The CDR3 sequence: CAWSVSGSGNTEAFF. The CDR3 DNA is TGTGCCTGGAGTGTAAGTGGGAGCGGGAACACTGAAGCTTTCTTT.

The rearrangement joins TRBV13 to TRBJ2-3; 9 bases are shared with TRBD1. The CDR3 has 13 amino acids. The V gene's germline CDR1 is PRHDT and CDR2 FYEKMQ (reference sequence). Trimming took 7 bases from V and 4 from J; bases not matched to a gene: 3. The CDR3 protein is CASMDRGSDTQYF. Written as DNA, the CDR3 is TGTGCCAGCATGGACAGGGGTTCAGATACGCAGTATTTT.

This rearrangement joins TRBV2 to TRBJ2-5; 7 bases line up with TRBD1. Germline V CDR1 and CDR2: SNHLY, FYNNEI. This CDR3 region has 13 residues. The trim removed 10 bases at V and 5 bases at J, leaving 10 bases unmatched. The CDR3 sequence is CATQWEQGETQYF. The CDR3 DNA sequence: TGTGCCACCCAATGGGAACAGGGGGAGACCCAGTACTTC.

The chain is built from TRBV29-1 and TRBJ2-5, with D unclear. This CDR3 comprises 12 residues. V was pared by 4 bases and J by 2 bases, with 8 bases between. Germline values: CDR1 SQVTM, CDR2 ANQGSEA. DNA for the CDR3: TGCAGCGTTGGCCGACATCAAGAGACCCAGTACTTC. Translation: CSVGRHQETQYF.

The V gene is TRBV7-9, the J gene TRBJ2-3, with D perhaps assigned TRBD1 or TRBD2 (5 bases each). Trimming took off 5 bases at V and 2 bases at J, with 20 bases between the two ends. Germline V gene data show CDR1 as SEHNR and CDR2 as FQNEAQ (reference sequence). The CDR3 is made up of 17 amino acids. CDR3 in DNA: TGTGCCAGCAGCCCCCCGGTCGGGGTGGGACCCACAGATACGCAGTATTTT. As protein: CASSPPVGVGPTDTQYF.

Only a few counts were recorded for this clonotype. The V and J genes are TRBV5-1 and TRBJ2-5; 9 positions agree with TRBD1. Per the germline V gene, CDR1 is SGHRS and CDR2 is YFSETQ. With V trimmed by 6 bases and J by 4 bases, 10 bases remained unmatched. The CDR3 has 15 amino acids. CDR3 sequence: CASTNPGQGRETQYF. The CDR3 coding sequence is TGCGCCAGCACAAATCCGGGACAGGGAAGAGAGACCCAGTACTTC.

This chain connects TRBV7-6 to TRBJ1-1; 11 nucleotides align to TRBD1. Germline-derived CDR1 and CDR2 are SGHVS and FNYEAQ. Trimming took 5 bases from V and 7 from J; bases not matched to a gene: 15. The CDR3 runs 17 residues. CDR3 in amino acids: CASSPSPGQGGVIEAFF. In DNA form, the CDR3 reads TGTGCCAGCAGCCCGAGCCCGGGACAGGGGGGAGTGATTGAAGCTTTCTTT. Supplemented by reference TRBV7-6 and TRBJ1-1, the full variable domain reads GAGVSQSPRYKVTKRGQDVALRCDPISGHVSLYWYRQALGQGPEFLTYFNYEAQQDKSGLPNDRFSAERPEGSISTLTIQRTEQRDSAMYRCASSPSPGQGGVIEAFFGQGTRLTVV.

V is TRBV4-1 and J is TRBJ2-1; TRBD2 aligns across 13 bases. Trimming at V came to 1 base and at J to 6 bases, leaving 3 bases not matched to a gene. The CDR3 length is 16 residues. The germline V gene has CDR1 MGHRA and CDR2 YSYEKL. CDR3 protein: CASSQVGLAGVNEQFF. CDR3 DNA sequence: TGCGCCAGCAGCCAAGTCGGACTAGCGGGAGTCAATGAGCAGTTCTTC.

The CDR3 here is CAIPGENTGQGTDTQYF. CDR3 in DNA: TGTGCCATCCCGGGGGAGAACACGGGACAGGGCACAGATACGCAGTATTTT. The chain is built from TRBV10-3 and TRBJ2-3, with 8 bases aligning to TRBD1. There are 17 residues in the CDR3. Germline-derived CDR1 and CDR2 are ENHRY and SYGVKD. The ends lost 8 bases at V and 1 base at J; junction bases unmatched: 14.

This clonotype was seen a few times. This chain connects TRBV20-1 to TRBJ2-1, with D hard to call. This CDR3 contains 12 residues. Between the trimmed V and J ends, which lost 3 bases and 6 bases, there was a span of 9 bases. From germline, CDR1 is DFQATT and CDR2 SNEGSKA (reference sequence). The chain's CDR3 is CSARSFVNEQFF. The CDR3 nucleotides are TGCAGTGCTAGGTCCTTCGTCAATGAGCAGTTCTTC.

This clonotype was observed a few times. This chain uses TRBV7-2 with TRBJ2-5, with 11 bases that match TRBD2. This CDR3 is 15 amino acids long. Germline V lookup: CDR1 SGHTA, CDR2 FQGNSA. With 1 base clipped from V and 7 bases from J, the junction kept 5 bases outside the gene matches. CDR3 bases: TGTGCCAGCAGCTTAGAAAAGACTAGCGGGGTGACCCAGTACTTC. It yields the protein CASSLEKTSGVTQYF.

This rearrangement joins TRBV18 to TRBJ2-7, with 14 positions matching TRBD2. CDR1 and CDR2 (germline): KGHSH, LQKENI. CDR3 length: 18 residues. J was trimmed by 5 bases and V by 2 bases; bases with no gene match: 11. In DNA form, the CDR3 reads TGTGCCAGCTCACCAAGTAAGGGACTAGCGGGAGTCTTCAACGAGCAGTACTTC. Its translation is CASSPSKGLAGVFNEQYF.

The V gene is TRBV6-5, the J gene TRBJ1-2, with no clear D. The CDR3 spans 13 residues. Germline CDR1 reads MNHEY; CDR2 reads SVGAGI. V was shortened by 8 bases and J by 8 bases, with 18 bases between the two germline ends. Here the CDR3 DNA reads TGTGCCAGCGCGTGGGGTGATATGGGAGGCTACACCTTC. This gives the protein CASAWGDMGGYTF.

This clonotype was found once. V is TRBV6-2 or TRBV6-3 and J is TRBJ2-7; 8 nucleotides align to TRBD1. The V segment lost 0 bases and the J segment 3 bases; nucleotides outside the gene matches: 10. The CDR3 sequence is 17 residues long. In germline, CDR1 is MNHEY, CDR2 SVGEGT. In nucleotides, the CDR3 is TGTGCCAGCAGTTACTCCCTGGACAGGGCTTCGGACTACGAGCAGTACTTC. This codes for CASSYSLDRASDYEQYF.

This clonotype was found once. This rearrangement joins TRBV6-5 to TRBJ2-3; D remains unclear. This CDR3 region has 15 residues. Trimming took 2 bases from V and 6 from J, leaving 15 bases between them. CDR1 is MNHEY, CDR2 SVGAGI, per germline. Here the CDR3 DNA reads TGTGCCAGCAGTTACGAGTTTGGGGTTTCGGATACGCAGTATTTT. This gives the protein CASSYEFGVSDTQYF.

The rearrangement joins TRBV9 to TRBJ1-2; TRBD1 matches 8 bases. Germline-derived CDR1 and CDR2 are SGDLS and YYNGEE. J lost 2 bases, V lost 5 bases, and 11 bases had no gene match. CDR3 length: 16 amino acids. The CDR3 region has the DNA TGTGCCAGCAGTAAGGACAGGGTCGCGTTAAACTATGGCTACACCTTC. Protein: CASSKDRVALNYGYTF.

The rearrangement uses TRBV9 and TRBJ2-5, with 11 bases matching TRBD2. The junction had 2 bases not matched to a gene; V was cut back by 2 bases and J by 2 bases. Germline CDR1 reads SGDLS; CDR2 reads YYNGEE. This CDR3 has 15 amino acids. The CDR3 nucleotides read TGTGCCAGCAGCGTTAGCGGGAGGGCTCAAGAGACCCAGTACTTC. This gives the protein CASSVSGRAQETQYF. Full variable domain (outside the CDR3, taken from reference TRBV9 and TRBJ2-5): DSGVTQTPKHLITATGQRVTLRCSPRSGDLSVYWYQQSLDQGLQFLIQYYNGEERAKGNILERFSAQQFPDLHSELNLSSLELGDSALYFCASSVSGRAQETQYFGPGTRLLVL.

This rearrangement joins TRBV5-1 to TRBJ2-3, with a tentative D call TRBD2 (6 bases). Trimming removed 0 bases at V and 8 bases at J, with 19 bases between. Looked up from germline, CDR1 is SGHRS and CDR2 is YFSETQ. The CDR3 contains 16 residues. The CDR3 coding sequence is TGCGCCAGCAGCTTGGTGGGAGGCTCCCTTCTTCGTACGCAGTATTTT. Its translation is CASSLVGGSLLRTQYF.

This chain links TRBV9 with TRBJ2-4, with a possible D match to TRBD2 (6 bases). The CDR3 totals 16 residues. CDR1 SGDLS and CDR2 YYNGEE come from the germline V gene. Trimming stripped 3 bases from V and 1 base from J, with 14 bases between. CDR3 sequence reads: CASSASGEMAKNIQYF. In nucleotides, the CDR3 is TGTGCCAGCAGCGCCTCGGGGGAAATGGCCAAAAACATTCAGTACTTC.

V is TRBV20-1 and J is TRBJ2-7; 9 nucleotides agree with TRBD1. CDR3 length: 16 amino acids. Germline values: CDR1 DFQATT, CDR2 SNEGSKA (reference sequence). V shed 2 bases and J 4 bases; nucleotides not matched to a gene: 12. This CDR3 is CSARTGTGPRGYEQYF. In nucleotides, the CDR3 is TGCAGTGCTAGAACAGGGACAGGGCCGCGGGGGTACGAGCAGTACTTC.

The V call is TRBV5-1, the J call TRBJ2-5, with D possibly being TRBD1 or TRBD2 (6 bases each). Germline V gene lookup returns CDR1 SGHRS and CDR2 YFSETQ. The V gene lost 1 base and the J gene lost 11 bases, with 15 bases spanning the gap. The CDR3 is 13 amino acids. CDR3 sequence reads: CASSLTGAEEQYF. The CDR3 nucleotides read TGCGCCAGCAGCTTGACGGGGGCTGAGGAGCAGTACTTC.